This entry features one T cell receptor (beta chain) sequence. Its specificity is unknown. This record belongs to a study of shared clonotypes between healthy human individuals. CDR1 SGDLS and CDR2 YYNGEE come from the germline V gene. CDR3 length: 13 residues. Deletions cut 3 bases from V and 5 bases from J, with 12 bases between. Naive CD8 cells were CD45RO-negative, positively selected for CCR7, excluding terminally differentiated effector memory CD45RA+ cells. It was at deep level that the assay was run. The repertoire was sequenced with immunoSEQ multiplex PCR; TCRdb's copy has only in-frame clones and lacks some. The top ten clones hold 1% to 1.5% of a sample with 1.5 million to 2.5 million clones, about 95% of them seen once. General study results and limits: Lower generation probabilities were found for non-shared clonotypes than for those shared by all four donors.

This sequence originates from a man aged 18 to 30 in good health. The source material was naive CD8+ T cells sorted from blood. The J gene is TRBJ2-7, the V gene TRBV9; tentative D call: TRBD2 (5 bases). The CDR3 DNA is TGTGCCAGCAGCGCTAGGAGGTCCAACGAGCAGTACTTC. Translating it yields CASSARRSNEQYF. Looking up the rest from reference TRBV9 and TRBJ2-7 gives the full variable domain: DSGVTQTPKHLITATGQRVTLRCSPRSGDLSVYWYQQSLDQGLQFLIQYYNGEERAKGNILERFSAQQFPDLHSELNLSSLELGDSALYFCASSARRSNEQYFGPGTRLTVT.